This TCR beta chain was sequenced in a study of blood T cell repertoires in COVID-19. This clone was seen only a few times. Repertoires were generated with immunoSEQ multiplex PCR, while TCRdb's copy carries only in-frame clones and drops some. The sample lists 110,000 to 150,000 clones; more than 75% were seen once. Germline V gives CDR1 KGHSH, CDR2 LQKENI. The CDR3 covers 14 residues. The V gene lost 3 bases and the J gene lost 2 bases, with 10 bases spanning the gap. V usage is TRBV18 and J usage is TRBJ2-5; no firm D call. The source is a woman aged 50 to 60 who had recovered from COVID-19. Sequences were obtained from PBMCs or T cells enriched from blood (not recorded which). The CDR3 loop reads CASSPGNRQETQYF. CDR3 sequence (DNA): TGTGCCAGCTCACCCGGCAACAGACAAGAGACCCAGTACTTC.